The 10 T cell receptor beta chains reported below all come from one sample, sequenced in a study of blood T cell repertoires in COVID-19. Measured with immunoSEQ multiplex PCR; TCRdb has only the in-frame clones, and not every one. The sample lists more than 150,000 clones; over 80% were seen once. The sequenced sample was peripheral blood. The receptors originated from a middle-aged woman with acute or convalescent COVID-19.

This chain uses TRBV28 with TRBJ1-2, with D possibly being TRBD1 (5 bases). The CDR3 spans 14 residues. CDR1 is MDHEN and CDR2 is SYDVKM in the germline V gene. V gave up 3 bases and J gave up 4 bases, with 12 bases separating them. Here the CDR3 reads CASSLDDSRYGYTF. Written as DNA, the CDR3 is TGTGCCAGCAGTTTGGACGACAGCCGCTATGGCTACACCTTC.

This chain joins TRBV5-1 and TRBJ2-2; D is perhaps TRBD2 (8 bases). CDR3 length: 19 residues. V lost 1 base and J lost 6, with 25 bases in between. Looked up from germline, CDR1 is SGHRS and CDR2 is YFSETQ. CDR3 DNA sequence: TGCGCCAGCAGCTTGTACTCTGCCGGGAGGGGGCAGTGGGCCGGGGAGCTGTTTTTT. This encodes CASSLYSAGRGQWAGELFF. The entire variable domain, with the rest obtained from reference TRBV5-1 and TRBJ2-2, is as follows: KAGVTQTPRYLIKTRGQQVTLSCSPISGHRSVSWYQQTPGQGLQFLFEYFSETQRNKGNFPGRFSGRQFSNSRSEMNVSTLELGDSALYLCASSLYSAGRGQWAGELFFGEGSRLTVL.

The CDR3 DNA is TGTGCCAGCAGCGTAGCGGCTAGCGGCACAGATACGCAGTATTTT. It is translated as CASSVAASGTDTQYF. The chain combines TRBV9 with TRBJ2-3; D perhaps matches TRBD2 (6 bases). The ends were cut back, 0 bases at V and 1 base at J, with 9 bases in the middle. The CDR3 has 15 amino acids. Germline V lookup: CDR1 SGDLS, CDR2 YYNGEE.

This chain uses TRBV12-3 or TRBV12-4 with TRBJ1-2, with D hard to call. CDR3 size: 12 residues. V lost 8 bases to trimming and J lost 7 bases, with 14 bases between them. The CDR3, as DNA: TGTGCCAGCGCCTGGGCGGGTGCTGGCTACACCTTC. This gives the protein CASAWAGAGYTF.

This sequence joins TRBV19 and TRBJ1-2, with D possibly TRBD1 on 5 matching bases. Germline V gene sequence: CDR1 LNHDA, CDR2 SQIVND (reference sequence). V was cut by 6 bases and J by 1 base, with 15 bases left in between. This CDR3 comprises 15 residues. DNA of the CDR3: TGTGCCAGTAGGGGCGGGGGACGTTATAACTATGGCTACACCTTC. Protein product: CASRGGGRYNYGYTF.

V is TRBV11-2 and J is TRBJ2-7, with a tentative D call TRBD2 (5 bases). Per the germline V gene, CDR1 is SGHAT and CDR2 is FQNNGV. The CDR3 runs to 13 residues. V lost 8 bases and J 4 bases, leaving 15 bases between the germline ends. Here the CDR3 DNA reads TGTGCCAGCGGCCCCCTGTCGGGGTACGAGCAGTACTTC. It translates to CASGPLSGYEQYF.

The chain combines TRBV6-4 with TRBJ1-6; D is undetermined. Germline lookup yields CDR1 MRHNA and CDR2 SNTAGT. V lost 4 bases and J 0 bases, leaving 19 bases between the germline ends. The CDR3 is 19 residues long. Here the CDR3 DNA reads TGTGCCAGCAGTGCCACCGGGATAGATGCTAGCTCCTATAATTCACCCCTCCACTTT. Translating gives CASSATGIDASSYNSPLHF.

This chain connects TRBV29-1 to TRBJ2-3; 7 nucleotides match TRBD1. The CDR3 length is 13 residues. With 7 bases clipped from V and 1 base from J, the junction kept 5 bases outside the gene matches. From germline, CDR1 is SQVTM and CDR2 ANQGSEA. For the CDR3, the DNA is TGCAGCGCCGCAGGGGGAGGCACAGATACGCAGTATTTT. Amino acids: CSAAGGGTDTQYF.

This clone was counted a single time. J is TRBJ1-6 and V is TRBV7-3; no reliable D call. CDR3 length equals 13 residues. The germline CDR1 and CDR2 sequences are SGHTA and FQGTGA. V lost 2 bases to trimming and J lost 10 bases, with 9 bases between them. CDR3 sequence: CASSLGGTSPLHF. The CDR3 DNA sequence: TGTGCCAGCAGCTTAGGCGGTACCTCACCCCTCCACTTT.

The chain joins TRBV2 to TRBJ1-5; D is unresolved. CDR3 length: 14 residues. Looked up from germline, CDR1 is SNHLY and CDR2 is FYNNEI. V lost 6 bases to trimming and J lost 2 bases, with 11 bases between them. CDR3: CASRAGSGNQPQHF. CDR3 DNA: TGTGCCAGCAGGGCAGGATCCGGCAATCAGCCCCAGCATTTT.